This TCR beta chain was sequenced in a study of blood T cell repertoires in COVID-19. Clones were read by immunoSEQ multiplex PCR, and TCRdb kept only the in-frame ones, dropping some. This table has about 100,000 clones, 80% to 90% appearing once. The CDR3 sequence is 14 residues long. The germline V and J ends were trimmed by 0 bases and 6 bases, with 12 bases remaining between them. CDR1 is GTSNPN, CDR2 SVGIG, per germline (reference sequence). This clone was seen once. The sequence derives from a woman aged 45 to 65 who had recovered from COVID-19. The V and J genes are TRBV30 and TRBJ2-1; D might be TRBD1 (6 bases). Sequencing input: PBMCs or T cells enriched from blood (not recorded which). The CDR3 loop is CAWSVADRFNEQFF. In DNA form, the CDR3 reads TGTGCCTGGAGTGTCGCTGACAGGTTCAATGAGCAGTTCTTC.